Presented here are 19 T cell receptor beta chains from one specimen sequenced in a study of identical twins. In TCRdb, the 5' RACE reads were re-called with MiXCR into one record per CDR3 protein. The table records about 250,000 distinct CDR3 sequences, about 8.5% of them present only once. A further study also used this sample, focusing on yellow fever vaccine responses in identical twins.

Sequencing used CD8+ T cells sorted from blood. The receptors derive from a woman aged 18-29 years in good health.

CDR3 in amino acids: CASSTTSGASSYNEQFF. CDR3 bases: TGTGCCAGCAGTACCACTAGCGGGGCGAGCTCCTACAATGAGCAGTTCTTC. V usage is TRBV27 and J usage is TRBJ2-1; 10 nucleotides match TRBD2. Germline-derived CDR1 and CDR2 are MNHEY and SMNVEV (reference sequence). V lost 5 bases to trimming and J lost 0 bases; unmatched junction nucleotides: 7. The CDR3 covers 17 residues.

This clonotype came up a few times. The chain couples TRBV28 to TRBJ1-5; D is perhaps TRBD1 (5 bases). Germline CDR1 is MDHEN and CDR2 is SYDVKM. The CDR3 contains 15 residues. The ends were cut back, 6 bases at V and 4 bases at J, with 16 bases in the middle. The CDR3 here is CASSLWGQLNQPQHF. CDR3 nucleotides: TGTGCCAGCAGCCTATGGGGCCAACTAAATCAGCCCCAGCATTTT.

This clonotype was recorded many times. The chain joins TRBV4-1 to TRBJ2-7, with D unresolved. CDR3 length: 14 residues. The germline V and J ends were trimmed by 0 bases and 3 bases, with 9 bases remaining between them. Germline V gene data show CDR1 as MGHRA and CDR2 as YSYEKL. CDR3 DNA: TGCGCCAGCAGCCAAGATATTCAGGTCTACGAGCAGTACTTC. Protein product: CASSQDIQVYEQYF.

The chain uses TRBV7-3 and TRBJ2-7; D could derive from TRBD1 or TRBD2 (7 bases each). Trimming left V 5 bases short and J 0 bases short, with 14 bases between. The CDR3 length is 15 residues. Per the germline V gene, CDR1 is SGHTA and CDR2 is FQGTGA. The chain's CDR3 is CASSMGGGNSYEQYF. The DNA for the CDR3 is TGTGCCAGCAGCATGGGAGGGGGCAACTCCTACGAGCAGTACTTC.

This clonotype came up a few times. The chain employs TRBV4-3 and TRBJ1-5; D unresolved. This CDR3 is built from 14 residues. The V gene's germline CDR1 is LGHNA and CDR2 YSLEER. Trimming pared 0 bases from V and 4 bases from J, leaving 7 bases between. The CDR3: CASSQDNINQPQHF. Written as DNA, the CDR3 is TGCGCCAGCAGCCAAGACAATATTAATCAGCCCCAGCATTTT.

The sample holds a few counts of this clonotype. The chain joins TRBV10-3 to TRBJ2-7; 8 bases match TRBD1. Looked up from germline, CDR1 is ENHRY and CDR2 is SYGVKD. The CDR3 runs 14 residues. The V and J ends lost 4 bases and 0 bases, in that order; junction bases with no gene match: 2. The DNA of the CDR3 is TGTGCCATCAGTGGTGGGACAGGCTCCTACGAGCAGTACTTC. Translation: CAISGGTGSYEQYF.

DNA of the CDR3: TGTGCCAGCGGCTGGACAGAAAACCAAGAGACCCAGTACTTC. Protein: CASGWTENQETQYF. The chain recombines TRBV11-2 with TRBJ2-5; possibly TRBD1 for D (6 bases). Germline lookup yields CDR1 SGHAT and CDR2 FQNNGV. V was trimmed by 8 bases and J by 0 bases, leaving 13 bases between them. The CDR3 sequence is 14 residues long.

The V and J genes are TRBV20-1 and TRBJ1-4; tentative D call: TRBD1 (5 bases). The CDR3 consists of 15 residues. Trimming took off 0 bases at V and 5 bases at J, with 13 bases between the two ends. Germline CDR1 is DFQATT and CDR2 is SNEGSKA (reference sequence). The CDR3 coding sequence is TGCAGTGCTAGAGATGGCCGGGGGAGGAATGAAAAACTGTTTTTT. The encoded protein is CSARDGRGRNEKLFF.

CDR3 coding DNA: TGTGCCAGCAGCTTAGATTTGTGGGAGTTTGAGTTCTTC. Residues: CASSLDLWEFEFF. The V call is TRBV7-9, the J call TRBJ2-1, with D possibly TRBD2 on 5 matching bases. The CDR3 spans 13 residues. Germline-derived CDR1 and CDR2 are SEHNR and FQNEAQ (reference sequence). Trimming took off 1 base at V and 14 bases at J, with 15 bases between the two ends.

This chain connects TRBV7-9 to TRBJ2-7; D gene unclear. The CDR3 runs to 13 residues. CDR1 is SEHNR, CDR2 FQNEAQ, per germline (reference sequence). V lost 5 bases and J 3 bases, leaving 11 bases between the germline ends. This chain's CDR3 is CASSLLRGYEQYF. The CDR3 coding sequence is TGTGCCAGCAGCCTTTTACGTGGCTACGAGCAGTACTTC.

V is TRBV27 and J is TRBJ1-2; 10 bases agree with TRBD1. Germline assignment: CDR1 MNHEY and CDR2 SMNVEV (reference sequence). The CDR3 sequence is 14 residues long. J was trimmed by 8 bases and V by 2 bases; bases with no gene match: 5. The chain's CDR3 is CASSLRQGARGYTF. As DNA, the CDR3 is TGTGCCAGCAGTTTAAGACAGGGGGCGCGCGGCTACACCTTC.

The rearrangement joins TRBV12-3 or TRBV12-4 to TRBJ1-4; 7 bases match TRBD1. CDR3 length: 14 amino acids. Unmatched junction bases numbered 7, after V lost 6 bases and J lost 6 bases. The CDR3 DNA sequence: TGTGCCAGCAGCCGCGACAGGGCTGATGAAAAACTGTTTTTT. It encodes CASSRDRADEKLFF.

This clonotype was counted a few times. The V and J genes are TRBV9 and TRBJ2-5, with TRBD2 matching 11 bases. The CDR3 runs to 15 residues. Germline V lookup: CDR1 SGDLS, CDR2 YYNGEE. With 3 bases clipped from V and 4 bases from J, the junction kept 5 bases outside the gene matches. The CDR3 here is CASSAVAGGLETQYF. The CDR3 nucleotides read TGTGCCAGCAGCGCCGTAGCGGGGGGGCTAGAGACCCAGTACTTC.

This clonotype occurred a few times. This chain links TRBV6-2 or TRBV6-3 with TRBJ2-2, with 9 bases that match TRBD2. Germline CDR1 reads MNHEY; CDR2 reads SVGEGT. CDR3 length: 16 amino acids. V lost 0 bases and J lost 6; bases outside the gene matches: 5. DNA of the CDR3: TGTGCCAGCAGTTACTCGCCAGCGGGAGGACCCGGGGAGCTGTTTTTT. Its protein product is CASSYSPAGGPGELFF.

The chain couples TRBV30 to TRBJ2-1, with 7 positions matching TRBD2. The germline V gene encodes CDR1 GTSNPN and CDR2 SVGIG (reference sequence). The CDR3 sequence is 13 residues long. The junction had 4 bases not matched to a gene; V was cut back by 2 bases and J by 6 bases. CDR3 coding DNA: TGTGCCTGGAGTCTGGGAGGGATCAATGAGCAGTTCTTC. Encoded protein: CAWSLGGINEQFF.

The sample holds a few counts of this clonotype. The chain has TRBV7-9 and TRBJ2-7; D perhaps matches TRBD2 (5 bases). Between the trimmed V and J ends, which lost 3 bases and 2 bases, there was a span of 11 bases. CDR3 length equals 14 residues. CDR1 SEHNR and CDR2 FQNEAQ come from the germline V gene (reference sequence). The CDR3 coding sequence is TGTGCCAGCAGCTTCTGGACGGAGGCCTACGAGCAGTACTTC. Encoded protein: CASSFWTEAYEQYF.

In nucleotides, the CDR3 is TGCAGCGTTGTCACAGCGAACTATGGCTACACCTTC. This codes for CSVVTANYGYTF. The rearrangement joins TRBV29-1 to TRBJ1-2; no definite D call. CDR1 and CDR2 from the germline V gene are SQVTM and ANQGSEA. The CDR3 runs to 12 residues. Trimming stripped 4 bases from V and 2 bases from J, with 8 bases between.

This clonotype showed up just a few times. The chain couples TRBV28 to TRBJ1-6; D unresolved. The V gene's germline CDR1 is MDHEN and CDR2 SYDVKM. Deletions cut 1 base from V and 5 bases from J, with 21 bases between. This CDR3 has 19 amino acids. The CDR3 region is CASSLSVIYQNRDNSPLHF. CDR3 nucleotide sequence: TGTGCCAGCAGTTTATCGGTTATTTACCAGAACCGCGATAATTCACCCCTCCACTTT.

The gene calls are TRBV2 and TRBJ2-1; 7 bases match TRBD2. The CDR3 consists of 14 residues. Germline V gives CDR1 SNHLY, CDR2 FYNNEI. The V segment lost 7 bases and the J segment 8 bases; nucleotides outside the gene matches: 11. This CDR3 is CASIETTSSYEQFF. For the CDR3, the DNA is TGTGCCAGCATCGAGACGACTAGCAGCTATGAGCAGTTCTTC.